The 9 T cell receptor beta chains below all came from one sample that was sequenced in a study of blood T cell repertoires in COVID-19. This table comes from immunoSEQ multiplex PCR, and its TCRdb copy is limited to in-frame clones, with some not included. The repertoire has hundreds of thousands of clones, around 87% of them found once; the top ten carry 3%. Sequenced input: peripheral blood. The receptors come from a man aged 55 to 70 with acute or convalescent COVID-19.

The chain uses TRBV9 and TRBJ2-7; TRBD1 agrees at 8 bases. Trimming removed 3 bases from V and 4 bases from J; junction bases left unmatched: 9. The CDR3 has 15 amino acids. Germline assignment: CDR1 SGDLS and CDR2 YYNGEE. CDR3 residues: CASSAGTGRAYEQYF. The CDR3 DNA sequence: TGTGCCAGCAGCGCAGGGACAGGCCGGGCGTACGAGCAGTACTTC.

The chain couples TRBV4-2 to TRBJ2-7; a weak D match, TRBD2 (6 bases). Trimming cost V 0 bases and J 3 bases, with 12 bases left between them. In germline, CDR1 is LGHNA, CDR2 YNFKEQ. This CDR3 is built from 15 residues. CDR3 nucleotide sequence: TGTGCCAGCAGCCAAGATTCTGCGGGGATCTACGAGCAGTACTTC. It codes for CASSQDSAGIYEQYF.

The rearrangement links TRBV2 to TRBJ2-3; maybe TRBD2 (6 bases). The V end lost 5 bases, the J end lost 4 bases, and 19 bases lay between the germline ends. Germline V lookup: CDR1 SNHLY, CDR2 FYNNEI. The CDR3 sequence is 16 residues long. CDR3 sequence (DNA): TGTGCCAGCAGTACAATAGCGGCGACAATATCAGATACGCAGTATTTT. This codes for CASSTIAATISDTQYF.

The chain employs TRBV6-2 or TRBV6-3 and TRBJ1-5; TRBD1 agrees at 7 bases. V lost 4 bases, J lost 3 bases, and 9 bases stayed unmatched. Germline V gene sequence: CDR1 MNHEY, CDR2 SVGEGT. CDR3 length: 16 residues. The CDR3 bases are TGTGCCAGCAGTTCCGTTCGGACAGGAAACAATCAGCCCCAGCATTTT. It codes for CASSSVRTGNNQPQHF.

The gene calls are TRBV6-6 and TRBJ2-7; D gene uncertain. The CDR3 runs 15 residues. Germline CDR1 is MNHNY and CDR2 is SVGAGI (reference sequence). V was trimmed by 3 bases and J by 0 bases, leaving 12 bases between them. This chain's CDR3 is CASSYEQSFSYEQYF. The CDR3, as DNA: TGTGCCAGCAGTTATGAACAGTCCTTCTCCTACGAGCAGTACTTC.

In this sample, this clone turned up a few times. V usage is TRBV28 and J usage is TRBJ1-2; 8 nucleotides align to TRBD1. Germline assignment: CDR1 MDHEN and CDR2 SYDVKM. V lost 2 bases and J lost 4; bases outside the gene matches: 6. The CDR3 covers 15 residues. DNA of the CDR3: TGTGCCAGCAGTTTACCGGGACAGGCCGTCTATGGCTACACCTTC. Translation: CASSLPGQAVYGYTF.

CDR3 sequence (DNA): TGTGCCAGCAGCTCGAGGGGGCGCGGTTACAATGAGCAGTTCTTC. Translation: CASSSRGRGYNEQFF. The chain recombines TRBV6-5 with TRBJ2-1; 7 positions match TRBD1. Germline V CDR1 and CDR2: MNHEY, SVGAGI. V lost 6 bases to trimming and J lost 4 bases; unmatched junction nucleotides: 9. The CDR3 contains 15 residues.

This clone has just one count. As DNA, the CDR3 is TGTGCCAGCAGCCGGGGACTAGCGGGGGGGTACAATGAGCAGTTCTTC. Protein: CASSRGLAGGYNEQFF. The chain couples TRBV3-1 (or the pseudogene TRBV3-2) to TRBJ2-1; 16 bases line up with TRBD2. The CDR3 totals 16 residues. Looked up from germline, CDR1 is LGHDT and CDR2 is YNNKEL (reference sequence). V gave up 4 bases and J gave up 4 bases; unmatched junction bases: 1.

In its sample, this clone was seen a few times. The chain's CDR3 is CASSSRTGGEKLFF. The DNA for the CDR3 is TGTGCCAGCAGTTCGAGGACAGGAGGTGAAAAACTGTTTTTT. The V call is TRBV6-2 or TRBV6-3, the J call TRBJ1-4, with TRBD1 matching over 7 bases. Germline CDR1 is MNHEY and CDR2 is SVGEGT. The CDR3 sequence is 14 residues long. J lost 7 bases, V lost 4 bases, and 6 bases had no gene match.